This T cell receptor (beta chain) was identified in a study of cytomegalovirus exposure and HLA in healthy donors. Broader study findings: Most CMV-associated TCR beta chains appeared HLA-restricted in a later analysis. It is likely that the observed cluster of highly shared sequence variants was a sequencing artifact. Indistinguishability led to the exclusion of some V segments, TRBV6-2 and TRBV6-3 included.

With regard to this clone: Its antigen is unknown.

It was with 60 Vbeta and 13 Jbeta primers that the PCR ran. Assay used: immunoSEQ multiplex PCR; TCRdb lists only in-frame clones, some missing. Of over 200,000 clones listed, 85% to 90% were seen once; the top ten hold 1%. The length of the CDR3 is 14 residues. Germline V gene lookup returns CDR1 SEHNR and CDR2 FQNEAQ (reference sequence). This TCR came from a woman under 30 in good health and CMV-seronegative. What was sequenced was PBMCs. V gene TRBV7-9 combines with J gene TRBJ2-5; 9 bases fit TRBD2. The last part of the DNA fits TRBJ2-7 better; the J call may be wrong. This chain's CDR3 is CASSPPAGGYEQYF. CDR3 bases: TGTGCCAGCAGCCCGCCGGCGGGAGGGTACGAGCAGTACTTC.